The 29 T cell receptor beta chains below were found in one sample sequenced in a study of CD8 T cells in ankylosing spondylitis. TCRdb re-called the 5' RACE reads with MiXCR, one entry per CDR3 protein. The sample includes some 220,000 distinct CDR3 sequences, more than 5.5% of them seen just once. These receptors have no known antigen. Overall study findings and caveats: A TCR beta motif of 7 or 8 highly homologous variants appeared characteristic of ankylosing spondylitis blood.

Sequenced input: blood, either unsorted or a sorted T cell fraction (not recorded which). These receptor sequences come from a male donor with ankylosing spondylitis.

This clonotype showed up just a few times. This sequence joins TRBV5-5 and TRBJ2-3; TRBD2 matches at 7 bases. This CDR3 contains 15 residues. CDR1 and CDR2 (germline): SGHKS, YYEKEE (reference sequence). The V gene end was trimmed by 2 bases and the J gene end by 3 bases; junction bases not matched to a gene: 6. The DNA of the CDR3 is TGTGCCAGCAGCTTTTTTGCGGGAGTTACAGATACGCAGTATTTT. Its protein is CASSFFAGVTDTQYF.

This sequence joins TRBV6-6 and TRBJ1-5; TRBD1 is a possible D gene (6 bases). The V gene lost 5 bases and the J gene lost 7 bases, with 12 bases spanning the gap. Germline CDR1 and CDR2: MNHNY and SVGAGI (reference sequence). The CDR3 contains 13 residues. The CDR3 region has the DNA TGTGCCAGCAGTCCCACCGACAGGCAGCCCCAGCATTTT. Residues: CASSPTDRQPQHF.

This clonotype was observed a few times. The chain links TRBV6-4 to TRBJ1-2; tentatively, D is TRBD1 (5 bases). CDR3 length: 14 amino acids. Per germline, CDR1 MRHNA and CDR2 SNTAGT. CDR3 region: CGQHSTAPNYGYTF. CDR3 DNA sequence: TGTGGCCAGCATTCGACAGCCCCTAACTATGGCTACACCTTC.

This clonotype was recorded a few times. The chain couples TRBV27 to TRBJ2-7; 8 bases match TRBD2. The V and J ends lost 5 bases and 7 bases, in that order; junction bases with no gene match: 13. Germline V gene sequence: CDR1 MNHEY, CDR2 SMNVEV (reference sequence). The CDR3 sequence is 15 residues long. The CDR3: CASSAVASGSGEQYF. Here the CDR3 DNA reads TGTGCCAGCAGTGCGGTGGCTAGCGGGTCTGGGGAGCAGTACTTC.

This clonotype was detected only a few times. CDR3 region: CASSPQPTGELFF. In nucleotides, the CDR3 is TGTGCCAGCTCACCGCAGCCCACCGGGGAGCTGTTTTTT. V gene TRBV18 combines with J gene TRBJ2-2, with D unresolved. The germline gives CDR1 KGHSH, CDR2 LQKENI. V was trimmed by 3 bases and J by 4 bases, leaving 6 bases between them. The length of the CDR3 is 13 residues.

The genes are TRBV30 and TRBJ1-5; TRBD1 matches 7 bases. Germline assignment: CDR1 GTSNPN and CDR2 SVGIG (reference sequence). This CDR3 has 13 amino acids. V lost 7 bases and J lost 4; bases outside the gene matches: 7. The CDR3 bases are TGTGCCTTGGCGACAGGGATTAATCAGCCCCAGCATTTT. Amino acids: CALATGINQPQHF.

At least ten counts were recorded for this clonotype. The chain employs TRBV25-1 and TRBJ1-1; D unclear. V lost 6 bases to trimming and J lost 6 bases, with 11 bases between them. Germline-derived CDR1 and CDR2 are MGHDK and SYGVNS. This CDR3 spans 12 amino acids. The CDR3 DNA follows: TGTGCCAGCAGGGGAGGGATACCTGAAGCTTTCTTT. Protein sequence: CASRGGIPEAFF.

Only a few counts were recorded for this clonotype. The chain carries TRBV15 and TRBJ2-1; 9 bases are a match to TRBD2. V shed 5 bases and J 3 bases; nucleotides not matched to a gene: 8. The CDR3 length is 16 residues. Per the germline V gene, CDR1 is LNHNV and CDR2 is YYDKDF (reference sequence). As DNA, the CDR3 is TGTGCCACCAGCGACTCCTTAGCGGGGGTCTACAATGAGCAGTTCTTC. This translates into CATSDSLAGVYNEQFF.

There are a few counts of this clonotype. This sequence joins TRBV5-6 and TRBJ2-7; the match to TRBD1 covers 7 bases. V was pared by 4 bases and J by 0 bases, with 7 bases of the junction left unmatched. The CDR3 is 15 amino acids. The germline CDR1 and CDR2 sequences are SGHDT and YYEEEE. The CDR3 sequence: CASSIGAGGSYEQYF. The CDR3 nucleotides are TGTGCCAGCAGCATTGGGGCAGGGGGCTCCTACGAGCAGTACTTC.

This clonotype showed up many times. The chain employs TRBV24-1 and TRBJ1-4, with a possible D match to TRBD1 (6 bases). CDR1 KGHDR and CDR2 SFDVKD come from the germline V gene. The V gene lost 6 bases and the J gene lost 8 bases, with 15 bases spanning the gap. This CDR3 is built from 14 residues. The DNA of the CDR3 is TGTGCCACCAGTTCTATTCAGGGGCGCGAAAAACTGTTTTTT. As protein: CATSSIQGREKLFF.

The chain combines TRBV2 with TRBJ2-3; tentatively, D is TRBD1 (6 bases). Germline CDR1 reads SNHLY; CDR2 reads FYNNEI. Trimming took 2 bases from V and 2 from J, leaving 11 bases between them. This CDR3 has 15 amino acids. CDR3 protein: CASSEYRVHTDTQYF. Here the CDR3 DNA reads TGTGCCAGCAGTGAATACAGGGTTCACACAGATACGCAGTATTTT.

This clonotype was counted ten times or more. V and J are TRBV12-3 or TRBV12-4 and TRBJ1-2; possibly TRBD1 for D (5 bases). V gave up 6 bases and J gave up 5 bases, with 13 bases separating them. This CDR3 region has 13 residues. CDR3 bases: TGTGCCAGCAGCCCCGGGACGGCGTATGGCTACACCTTC. Its translation is CASSPGTAYGYTF.

This clonotype was detected ten times or more. This chain joins TRBV5-5 and TRBJ2-7; TRBD1 agrees at 8 bases. CDR1 and CDR2 (germline): SGHKS, YYEKEE (reference sequence). Unmatched junction bases numbered 7, after V lost 4 bases and J lost 4 bases. The CDR3 consists of 14 residues. CDR3 bases: TGTGCCAGCAGCGTCGCCGGGACAGGTTACGAGCAGTACTTC. Residues: CASSVAGTGYEQYF.

There are many counts of this clonotype. The chain couples TRBV7-9 to TRBJ2-5; D gene unclear. Looked up from germline, CDR1 is SEHNR and CDR2 is FQNEAQ (reference sequence). The CDR3 is made up of 16 amino acids. The V gene lost 5 bases and the J gene lost 0 bases, with 16 bases spanning the gap. The CDR3 loop reads CASSPPAITYQETQYF. In DNA form, the CDR3 reads TGTGCCAGCAGCCCCCCGGCCATCACCTACCAAGAGACCCAGTACTTC.

The rearrangement links TRBV4-2 to TRBJ2-3, with TRBD2 identical over 8 bases. CDR1 and CDR2 from the germline V gene are LGHNA and YNFKEQ. This CDR3 is built from 15 residues. J was trimmed by 2 bases and V by 5 bases; bases with no gene match: 6. CDR3 in amino acids: CASSDSGAYTDTQYF. In nucleotides, the CDR3 is TGTGCCAGCAGCGATAGCGGGGCGTACACAGATACGCAGTATTTT.

V is TRBV13 and J is TRBJ2-7, with a possible D match to TRBD2 (8 bases). V lost 6 bases, J lost 3 bases, and 21 bases lay in between. Germline CDR1 PRHDT, CDR2 FYEKMQ (reference sequence). This CDR3 is 16 amino acids long. The chain's CDR3 is CASSSRGGLGFYEQYF. The CDR3 coding sequence is TGTGCCAGCAGTTCCAGGGGGGGACTAGGATTCTACGAGCAGTACTTC.

Concerning this clonotype itself: Being one base from a much bigger clone, this may be a read error. The rearrangement links TRBV12-3 or TRBV12-4 to TRBJ1-1, with D unclear. The CDR3 runs to 11 residues. The CDR3 DNA sequence: TGTGCCAGCACCCCCGGGGTTAAAGCTTCCTTT. It yields the protein CASTPGVKASF.

Only a few counts were recorded for this clonotype. CDR3 loop: CAGTSGEANYGYTF. CDR3 bases: TGTGCCGGCACCTCGGGGGAAGCTAACTATGGCTACACCTTC. The chain carries TRBV6-2 or TRBV6-3 and TRBJ1-2, with D possibly being TRBD1 (5 bases). Between the trimmed V and J ends, which lost 11 bases and 0 bases, there was a span of 16 bases. In germline, CDR1 is MNHEY, CDR2 SVGEGT. The length of the CDR3 is 14 residues.

This clonotype came up many times. The chain employs TRBV10-2 and TRBJ1-1; D unclear. The V end was cut by 6 bases, the J end by 11 bases, with 13 bases between. CDR3 length equals 11 residues. Germline V lookup: CDR1 WSHSY, CDR2 SAAADI. The CDR3: CASSPGFYAFF. As DNA, the CDR3 is TGCGCCAGCAGCCCCGGTTTCTATGCTTTCTTT.

The V call is TRBV7-9, the J call TRBJ2-5; D is ambiguous. The CDR3 extends over 16 amino acids. Trimming stripped 5 bases from V and 7 bases from J, with 23 bases between. Germline V gives CDR1 SEHNR, CDR2 FQNEAQ (reference sequence). CDR3 sequence reads: CASSPARGRFWTTQYF. Written as DNA, the CDR3 is TGTGCCAGCAGCCCCGCACGCGGCCGCTTTTGGACGACCCAGTACTTC.

The sample holds many counts of this clonotype. V gene TRBV19 combines with J gene TRBJ2-3; D is ambiguous. The CDR3 covers 14 residues. Deletions cut 5 bases from V and 5 bases from J, with 14 bases between. Germline V gene data show CDR1 as LNHDA and CDR2 as SQIVND (reference sequence). The CDR3 DNA sequence: TGTGCCAGTAGTGCTCAAGACGGTCTAGATACGCAGTATTTT. It yields the protein CASSAQDGLDTQYF.

This clonotype has more than one count but fewer than ten. The V call is TRBV7-8, the J call TRBJ2-3; D remains ambiguous. Germline V gene data show CDR1 as SGHVS and CDR2 as FQNEAQ. This CDR3 region has 15 residues. V was cut by 5 bases and J by 2 bases, with 14 bases left in between. CDR3: CASSPDWAPTDTQYF. The CDR3 DNA reads as TGTGCCAGCAGCCCAGACTGGGCCCCCACAGATACGCAGTATTTT.

The rearrangement joins TRBV4-3 to TRBJ2-2, with D unresolved. The germline V and J ends were trimmed by 3 bases and 1 base, with 9 bases remaining between them. Looked up from germline, CDR1 is LGHNA and CDR2 is YSLEER. The CDR3 consists of 15 residues. As DNA, the CDR3 is TGCGCCAGCAGCCAGCGCACAATGAACACCGGGGAGCTGTTTTTT. The encoded protein is CASSQRTMNTGELFF.

Ten or more counts support this clonotype. The genes are TRBV6-5 and TRBJ2-2; D call uncertain. Trimming removed 0 bases from V and 7 bases from J, with 6 bases in between. The CDR3 has 13 amino acids. From germline, CDR1 is MNHEY and CDR2 SVGAGI. The CDR3 DNA is TGTGCCAGCAGTTACTCAATCGTCGGGGAGCTGTTTTTT. It translates to CASSYSIVGELFF.

This clonotype came up many times. V gene TRBV6-5 combines with J gene TRBJ1-2; a possible D gene is TRBD1 (5 bases). V dropped 2 bases and J dropped 3 bases, with 7 bases sitting between them. Germline CDR1 reads MNHEY; CDR2 reads SVGAGI. The CDR3 extends over 13 amino acids. For the CDR3, the DNA is TGTGCCAGCAGTTACGGGGGTTACTATGGCTACACCTTC. Translating it yields CASSYGGYYGYTF.

V is TRBV20-1 and J is TRBJ2-7; D ambiguous. Germline-derived CDR1 and CDR2 are DFQATT and SNEGSKA (reference sequence). This CDR3 contains 11 residues. Written as DNA, the CDR3 is TGCCACTTACAAAATGGGGATGAGCAGTACTTC. This gives the protein CHLQNGDEQYF.

This clonotype was observed many times. The chain is built from TRBV13 and TRBJ2-3; 7 nucleotides line up with TRBD1. The CDR3 has 14 amino acids. Germline V gene lookup returns CDR1 PRHDT and CDR2 FYEKMQ (reference sequence). After removal of 5 bases from V and 0 bases from J, the junction contained 2 bases not matched to a gene. CDR3 sequence reads: CASSEDRSTDTQYF. CDR3 nucleotide sequence: TGTGCCAGCAGCGAGGACAGGAGCACAGATACGCAGTATTTT.

V and J are TRBV4-3 and TRBJ2-1, with D hard to call. The CDR3 has 15 residues. Germline V lookup: CDR1 LGHNA, CDR2 YSLEER. V dropped 4 bases and J dropped 1 base, with 11 bases sitting between them. The CDR3 sequence is CASSPSKGSYNEQFF. The CDR3 nucleotides are TGCGCCAGCAGCCCCTCGAAGGGATCCTACAATGAGCAGTTCTTC.

This clonotype was recorded many times. This chain connects TRBV29-1 to TRBJ2-7; possibly TRBD1 or TRBD2 for D (5 bases each). Germline CDR1 and CDR2: SQVTM and ANQGSEA. The CDR3 is 12 amino acids. Trimming shortened V by 4 bases and J by 3 bases, and 10 bases separated the two germline ends. The CDR3 protein is CSVGGGGYEQYF. The CDR3 nucleotides are TGCAGCGTTGGGGGCGGAGGCTACGAGCAGTACTTC.